This TCR beta chain was sequenced in a study of blood T cell repertoires in COVID-19. At the level of the study: The United States, Italy and Spain provided the acute and convalescent COVID-19 samples. Sample material is recorded as cDNA or gDNA derived from T cells, B-cell-depleted T cells, or PBMCs.

As handled by the study authors: By means of reference gene primer amplification, nucleated cell counts were estimated. Here immunoSEQ multiplex PCR was the method, and the copy in TCRdb shows in-frame clones only, minus some. That table furnishes V, J and clone size, whereas the DNA furnished D and trimming. The data hold over 90,000 clones, with 80% to 90% observed a single time. The CDR3 consists of 12 residues. V lost 5 bases, J lost 5 bases, and 2 bases stayed unmatched. Germline V gene lookup returns CDR1 SQVTM and CDR2 ANQGSEA. This rearrangement joins TRBV29-1 to TRBJ1-1; TRBD1 agrees at 10 bases. The sequenced sample consisted of peripheral blood. This TCR came from a human donor in a cohort sampled during active COVID-19. The CDR3 here is CSVRQGATEAFF. The CDR3, as DNA: TGCAGCGTTAGACAGGGGGCGACTGAAGCTTTCTTT.